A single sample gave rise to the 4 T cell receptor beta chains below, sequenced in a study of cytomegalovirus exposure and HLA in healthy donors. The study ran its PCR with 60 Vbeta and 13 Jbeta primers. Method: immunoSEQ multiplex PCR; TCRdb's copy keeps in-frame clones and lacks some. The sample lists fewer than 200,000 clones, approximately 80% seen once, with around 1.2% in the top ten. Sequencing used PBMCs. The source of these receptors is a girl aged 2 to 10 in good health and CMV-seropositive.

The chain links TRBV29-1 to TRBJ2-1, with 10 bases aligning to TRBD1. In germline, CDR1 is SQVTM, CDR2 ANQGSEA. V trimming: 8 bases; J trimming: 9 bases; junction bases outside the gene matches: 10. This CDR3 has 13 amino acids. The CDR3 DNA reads TGCAGCTTAGGACAGGGGGTAATAGGTGAGCAGTTCTTC. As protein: CSLGQGVIGEQFF.

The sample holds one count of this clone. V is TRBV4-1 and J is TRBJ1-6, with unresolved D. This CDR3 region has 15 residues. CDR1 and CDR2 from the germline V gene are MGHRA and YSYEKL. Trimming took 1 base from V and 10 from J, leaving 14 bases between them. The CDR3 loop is CASSQGGIQFSPLHF. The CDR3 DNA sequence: TGCGCCAGCAGCCAAGGAGGAATCCAATTCTCACCCCTCCACTTT.

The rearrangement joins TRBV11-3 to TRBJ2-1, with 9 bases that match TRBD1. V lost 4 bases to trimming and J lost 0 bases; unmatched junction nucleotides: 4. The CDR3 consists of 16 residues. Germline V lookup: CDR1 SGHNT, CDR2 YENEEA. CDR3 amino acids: CASSSGQGSSYNEQFF. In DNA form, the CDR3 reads TGTGCCAGCAGCTCCGGACAGGGGAGCTCCTACAATGAGCAGTTCTTC.

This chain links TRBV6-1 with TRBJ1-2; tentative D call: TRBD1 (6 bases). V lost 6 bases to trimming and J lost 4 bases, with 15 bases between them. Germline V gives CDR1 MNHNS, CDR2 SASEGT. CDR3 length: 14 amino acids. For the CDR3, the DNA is TGTGCCAGCAGGGAGCTTCAGGGGACCTATGGCTACACCTTC. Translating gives CASRELQGTYGYTF.